The clone carrying this TCR beta chain was observed a single time. Individuals drawn from 24 US areas were about 18 to 100 years old. This sample stems from a study of blood T cell repertoires in COVID-19. Study summary: Sample material is recorded as cDNA or gDNA derived from T cells, B-cell-depleted T cells, or PBMCs.

This CDR3 contains 14 residues. Germline CDR1 is MNHNS and CDR2 is SASEGT. The V gene lost 2 bases and the J gene lost 5 bases, with 10 bases spanning the gap. Study processing details: Amplification with reference gene primers provided the estimates of nucleated cell counts. The repertoire was sequenced with immunoSEQ multiplex PCR; TCRdb's copy has only in-frame clones and lacks some. From that table come the V and J calls and clone size; the DNA was used to work out D and trimming. Of 400,000 or so clones listed, over 75% were seen once; the top ten hold 1.5% to 2%. The source of this sequence is a man aged 35 to 55 in a cohort exposed to, infected with or recovered from COVID-19 (not recorded which). Sequencing was performed on PBMCs or T cells enriched from blood (not recorded which). V and J are TRBV6-1 and TRBJ1-5, with unresolved D. CDR3 in DNA: TGTGCCAGCAGTGAATGGCGGGGAGATCAGCCCCAGCATTTT. Its protein is CASSEWRGDQPQHF.